This T cell receptor (beta chain) was sequenced in a study of blood T cell repertoires in COVID-19. Study information: T cells, B-cell-depleted T cells, or PBMCs provided the cDNA or gDNA that served as material.

Participants were aged about 18 to 100 years from approximately 25 US areas. Cohort placement rested on clinical history that participants reported themselves. TCRdb's table, derived via immunoSEQ multiplex PCR, lists solely in-frame clones and lacks some. The sample gives around 130,000 clones, approximately 86% of which show up once; 2.3% is in the top ten. This clone came up once. The CDR3 has 16 residues. The germline gives CDR1 LNHDA, CDR2 SQIVND (reference sequence). V lost 5 bases and J lost 4; bases outside the gene matches: 10. The chain is built from TRBV19 and TRBJ1-2; 10 nucleotides match TRBD1. The TCR was taken from a woman between 45 and 60 years old who had recovered from COVID-19. Sequenced input: PBMCs or T cells enriched from blood (not recorded which). This chain's CDR3 is CASSSTDRGRSYGYTF. The CDR3 DNA sequence: TGTGCCAGTAGTTCTACCGACAGGGGGCGATCCTATGGCTACACCTTC.